This TCR beta chain was obtained from a study of cytomegalovirus exposure and HLA in healthy donors. Study information: The early release's HLA-typed donors yielded 65 million to 85 million unique TCRs. Study findings and constraints: Relative to equally common others, HLA-associated TCR beta chains showed greater clonal expansion in a later analysis.

A few counts support this clone. Its antigen remains unknown. Germline loops: CDR1 LNHNV, CDR2 YYDKDF (reference sequence). Deletions cut 7 bases from V and 0 bases from J, with 9 bases between. This CDR3 is built from 13 residues. Use of 60 Vbeta and 13 Jbeta primers characterized the PCR. TCRdb's table, derived via immunoSEQ multiplex PCR, lists solely in-frame clones and lacks some. The table has over 150,000 clones, approximately 75% seen once. The sequencing input was PBMCs. This chain uses TRBV15 with TRBJ1-1; D is undetermined. This receptor was taken from a man aged 50 to 59 in good health and CMV-seropositive. The CDR3 nucleotides read TGTGCCACCACAATAGGAGTGAACACTGAAGCTTTCTTT. It specifies CATTIGVNTEAFF.